Listed below are T cell receptor beta chains from one sample, sequenced in a study of shared clonotypes between healthy human individuals. Profiling relied on immunoSEQ multiplex PCR, and the TCRdb table lists in-frame clones only, not all of them. The sample lists 850,000 to 1,100,000 clones, around 77% seen once, with roughly 0.83% in the top ten. What was sequenced was memory CD4+ T cells from PBMCs. Receptor source: a man in his late teens or twenties in good health. Some clones in this sample may be carry-over from other donors' samples. Both conserved end residues are part of each CDR3. The D gene is left open where the match is weak.

v_call,d_call,cdr3_aa
TRBV5-6,NA,CASSSQGRTNEKLFF
TRBV5-4,NA,CASSPGASFDEQYF
TRBV5-8,NA,CASSPWGNAGRYDYTF
TRBV6-5,NA,CASSRRGSSEKLFF
TRBV5-1,NA,CASSLGAAGTGNTIYF
TRBV11-1,NA,CASRVAMNTEAFF
TRBV25-1,NA,CASSRTRGNTEAFF
TRBV5-4,TRBD2,CASSYSGSSRNEQFF
TRBV29-1,NA,CGSAGASGNTIYF
TRBV15,NA,CATSKGTFSGYTF
TRBV12-5,NA,CASGPNSFPSYNEQFF
TRBV7-9,TRBD2,CASSLGELSSGRRETQYF
TRBV5-1,TRBD1,CASSRGQGMGLTAEAFF
TRBV4-3,TRBD1,CASSQDRSGTGFLFF
TRBV5-1,NA,CASSRSTVTNEKLFF
TRBV5-1,NA,CASSSVGPASEQFF
TRBV20-1,NA,CSAQAVGYTF
TRBV5-1,TRBD2,CASSLDRGRAETQYF
TRBV2,TRBD2,CASSDTSGMDTQYF
TRBV6-1,TRBD1,CASREGQGSYEQYF
TRBV10-2,TRBD1,CASSEYRSGRGGNEQYF
TRBV6-1,TRBD1,CASRGIRTGVEQYF
TRBV28,NA,CASSLSALEQYF
TRBV7-2,NA,CASSLVGQSNQPQHF
TRBV2,NA,CASSDPNTEAFF
TRBV29-1,NA,CSVEWTRNTEAFF
TRBV5-1,TRBD1,CASSPDRAPISAFF
TRBV6-1,NA,CASSEIQGYNEQFF
TRBV5-6,NA,CASRGAKNGRNTEAFF
TRBV7-2,NA,CASSLAIFNTGELFF
TRBV4-1,TRBD2,CASSRFSGELTDTQYF
TRBV6-1,NA,CASSEDKGISNSPLHF
TRBV18,NA,CASTAGSSYNEQFF
TRBV6-1,NA,CASREGPGPPNGYTF
TRBV5-1,TRBD1,CASSPISGTGYEQYF